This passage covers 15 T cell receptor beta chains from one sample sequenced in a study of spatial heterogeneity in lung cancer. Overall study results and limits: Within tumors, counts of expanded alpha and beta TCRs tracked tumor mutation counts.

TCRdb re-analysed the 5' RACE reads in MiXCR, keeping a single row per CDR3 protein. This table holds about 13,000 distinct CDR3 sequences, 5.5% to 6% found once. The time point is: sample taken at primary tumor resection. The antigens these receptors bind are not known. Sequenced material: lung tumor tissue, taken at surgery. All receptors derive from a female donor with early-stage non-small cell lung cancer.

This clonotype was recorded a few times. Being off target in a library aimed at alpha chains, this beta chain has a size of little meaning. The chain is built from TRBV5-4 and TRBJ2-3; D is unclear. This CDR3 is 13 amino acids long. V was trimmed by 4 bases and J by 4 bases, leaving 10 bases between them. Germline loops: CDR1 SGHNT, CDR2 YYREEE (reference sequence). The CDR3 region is CASSPLGADTQYF. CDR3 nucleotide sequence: TGTGCCAGCAGCCCCCTCGGCGCAGATACGCAGTATTTT.

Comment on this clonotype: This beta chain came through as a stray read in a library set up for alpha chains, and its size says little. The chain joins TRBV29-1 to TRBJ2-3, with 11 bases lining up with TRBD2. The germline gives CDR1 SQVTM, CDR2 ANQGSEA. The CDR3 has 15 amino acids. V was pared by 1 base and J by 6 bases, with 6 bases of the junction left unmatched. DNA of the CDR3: TGCAGCGTTGAAGGCCTAGCGGGAGGTCTGGATACGCAGTATTTT. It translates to CSVEGLAGGLDTQYF.

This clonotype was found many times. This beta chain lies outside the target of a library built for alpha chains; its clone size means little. The CDR3, as DNA: TGTGCCAGCAGCTCCAGAGGGGACAGGGTGAGGGATGGCTACACCTTC. As protein: CASSSRGDRVRDGYTF. The chain employs TRBV5-5 and TRBJ1-2, with 9 bases matching TRBD1. CDR3 size: 16 residues. Trimming cost V 3 bases and J 6 bases; bases outside gene matches: 12. Germline-derived CDR1 and CDR2 are SGHKS and YYEKEE (reference sequence).

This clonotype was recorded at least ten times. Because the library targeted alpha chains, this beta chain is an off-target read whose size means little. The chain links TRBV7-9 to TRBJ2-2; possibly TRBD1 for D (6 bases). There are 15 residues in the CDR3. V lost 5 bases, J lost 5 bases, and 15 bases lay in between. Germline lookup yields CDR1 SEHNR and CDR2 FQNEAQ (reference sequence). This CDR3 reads CASSVTGRRTGELFF. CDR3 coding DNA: TGTGCCAGCAGCGTGACAGGTCGGAGGACCGGGGAGCTGTTTTTT.

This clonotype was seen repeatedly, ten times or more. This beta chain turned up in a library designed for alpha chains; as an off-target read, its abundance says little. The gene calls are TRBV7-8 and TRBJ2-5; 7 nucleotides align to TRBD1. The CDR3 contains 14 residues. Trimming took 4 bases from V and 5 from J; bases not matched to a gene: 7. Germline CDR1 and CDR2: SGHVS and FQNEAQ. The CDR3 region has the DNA TGTGCCAGCAGCTCACAGGGGTCCTTGGAGACCCAGTACTTC. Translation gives CASSSQGSLETQYF.

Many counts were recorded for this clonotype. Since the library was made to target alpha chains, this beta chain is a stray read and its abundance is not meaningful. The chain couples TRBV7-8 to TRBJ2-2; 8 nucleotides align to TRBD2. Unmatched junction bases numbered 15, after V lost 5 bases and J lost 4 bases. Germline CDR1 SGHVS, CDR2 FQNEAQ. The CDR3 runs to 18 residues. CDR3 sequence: CASSQSHLSGGITGELFF. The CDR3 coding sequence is TGTGCCAGCAGCCAATCCCATCTAAGCGGGGGAATCACCGGGGAGCTGTTTTTT.

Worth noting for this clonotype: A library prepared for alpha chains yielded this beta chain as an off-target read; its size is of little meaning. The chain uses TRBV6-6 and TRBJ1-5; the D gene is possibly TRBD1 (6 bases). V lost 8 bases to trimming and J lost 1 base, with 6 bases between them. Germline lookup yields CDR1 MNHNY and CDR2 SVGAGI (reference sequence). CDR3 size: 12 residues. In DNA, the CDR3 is TGTGCCAGCGGACAGAGCAATCAGCCCCAGCATTTT. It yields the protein CASGQSNQPQHF.

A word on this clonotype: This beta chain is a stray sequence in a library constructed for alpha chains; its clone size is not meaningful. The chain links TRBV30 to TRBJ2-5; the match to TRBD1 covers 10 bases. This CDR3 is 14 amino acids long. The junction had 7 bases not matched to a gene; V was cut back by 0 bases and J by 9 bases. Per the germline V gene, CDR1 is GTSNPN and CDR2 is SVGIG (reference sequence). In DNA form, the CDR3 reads TGTGCCTGGAGTGTAAGGGGGACAGGGGTCGCCCAGTACTTC. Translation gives CAWSVRGTGVAQYF.

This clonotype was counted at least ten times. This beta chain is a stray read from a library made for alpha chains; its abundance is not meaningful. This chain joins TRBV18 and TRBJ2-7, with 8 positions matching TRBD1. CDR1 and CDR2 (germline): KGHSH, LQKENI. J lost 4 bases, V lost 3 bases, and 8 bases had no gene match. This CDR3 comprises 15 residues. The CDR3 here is CASSPPGTGGYEQYF. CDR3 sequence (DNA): TGTGCCAGCTCACCCCCCGGGACAGGCGGTTACGAGCAGTACTTC.

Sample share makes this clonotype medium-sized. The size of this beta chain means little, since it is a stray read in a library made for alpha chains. CDR3 sequence reads: CASSQANTEAFF. DNA of the CDR3: TGCGCCAGCAGCCAGGCGAACACTGAAGCTTTCTTT. The J gene is TRBJ1-1, the V gene TRBV4-3; D gene unclear. The V end lost 3 bases, the J end lost 1 base, and 3 bases lay between the germline ends. The CDR3 sequence is 12 residues long. Germline loops: CDR1 LGHNA, CDR2 YSLEER.

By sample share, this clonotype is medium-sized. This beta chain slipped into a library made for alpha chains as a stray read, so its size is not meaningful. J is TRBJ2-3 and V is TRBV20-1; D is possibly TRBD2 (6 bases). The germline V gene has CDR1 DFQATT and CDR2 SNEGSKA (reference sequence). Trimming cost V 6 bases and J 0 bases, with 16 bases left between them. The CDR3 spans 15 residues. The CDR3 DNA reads TGCAGTGCCGGCGGGGCCCTCCTTAGCACAGATACGCAGTATTTT. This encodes CSAGGALLSTDTQYF.

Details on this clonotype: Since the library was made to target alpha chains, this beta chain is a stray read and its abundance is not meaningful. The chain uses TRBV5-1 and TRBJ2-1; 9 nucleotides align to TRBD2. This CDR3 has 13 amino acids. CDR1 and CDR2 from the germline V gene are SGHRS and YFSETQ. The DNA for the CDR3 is TGCGTCACTAAGCTAGCGGGGAATAATGAGCAGTTCTTC. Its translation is CVTKLAGNNEQFF.

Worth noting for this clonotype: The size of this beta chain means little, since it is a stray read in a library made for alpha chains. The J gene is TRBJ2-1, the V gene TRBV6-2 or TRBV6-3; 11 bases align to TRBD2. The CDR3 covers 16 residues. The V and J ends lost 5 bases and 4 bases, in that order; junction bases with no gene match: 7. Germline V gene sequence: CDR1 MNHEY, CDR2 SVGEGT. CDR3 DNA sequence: TGTGCCAGCAGTGCTGCTACTAGCGGGGGTTACAATGAGCAGTTCTTC. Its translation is CASSAATSGGYNEQFF.

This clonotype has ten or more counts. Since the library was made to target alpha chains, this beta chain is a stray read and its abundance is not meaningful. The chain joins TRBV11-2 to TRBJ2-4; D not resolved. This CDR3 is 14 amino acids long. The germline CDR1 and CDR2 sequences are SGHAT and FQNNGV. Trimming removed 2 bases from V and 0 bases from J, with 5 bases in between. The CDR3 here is CASSLISAKNIQYF. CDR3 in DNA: TGTGCCAGCAGCTTAATTTCAGCCAAAAACATTCAGTACTTC.

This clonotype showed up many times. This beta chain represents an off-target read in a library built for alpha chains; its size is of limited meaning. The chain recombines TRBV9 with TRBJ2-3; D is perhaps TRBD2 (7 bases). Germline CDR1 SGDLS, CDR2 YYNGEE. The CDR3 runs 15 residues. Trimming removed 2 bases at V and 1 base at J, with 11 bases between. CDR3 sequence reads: CASSVRGAGTDTQYF. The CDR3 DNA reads TGTGCCAGCAGCGTCCGGGGGGCCGGCACAGATACGCAGTATTTT.